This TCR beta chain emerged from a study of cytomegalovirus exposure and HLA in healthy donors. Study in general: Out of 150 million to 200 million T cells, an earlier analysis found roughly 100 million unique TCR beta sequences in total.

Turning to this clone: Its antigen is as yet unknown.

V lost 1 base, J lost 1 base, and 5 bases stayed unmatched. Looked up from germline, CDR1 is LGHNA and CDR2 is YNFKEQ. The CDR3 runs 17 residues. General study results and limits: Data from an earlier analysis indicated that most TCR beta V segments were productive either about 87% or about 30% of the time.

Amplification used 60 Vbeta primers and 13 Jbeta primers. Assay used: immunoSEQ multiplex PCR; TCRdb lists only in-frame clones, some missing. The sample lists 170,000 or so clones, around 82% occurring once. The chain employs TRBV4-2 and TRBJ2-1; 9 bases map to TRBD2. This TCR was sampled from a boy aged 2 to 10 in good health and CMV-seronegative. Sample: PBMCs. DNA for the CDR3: TGTGCCAGCAGCCAAGGGACTAGCGCCCAGTCCTACAATGAGCAGTTCTTC. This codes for CASSQGTSAQSYNEQFF.